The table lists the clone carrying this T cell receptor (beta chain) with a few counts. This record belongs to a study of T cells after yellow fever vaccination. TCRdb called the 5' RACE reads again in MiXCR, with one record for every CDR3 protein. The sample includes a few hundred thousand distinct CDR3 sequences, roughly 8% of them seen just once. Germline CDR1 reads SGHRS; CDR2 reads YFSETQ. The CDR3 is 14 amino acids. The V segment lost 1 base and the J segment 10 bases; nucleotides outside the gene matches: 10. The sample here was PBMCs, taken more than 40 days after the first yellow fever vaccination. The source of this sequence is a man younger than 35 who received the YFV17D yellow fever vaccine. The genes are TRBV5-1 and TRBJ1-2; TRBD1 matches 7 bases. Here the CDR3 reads CASSLRGGQRNYTF. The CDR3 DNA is TGCGCCAGCAGCTTGCGGGGGGGACAGAGAAACTACACCTTC.